The text below deals with one TCR beta chain. Its antigen is unknown. With 60 Vbeta and 13 Jbeta primers, the PCR was carried out. Clones were sequenced by immunoSEQ multiplex PCR, and TCRdb holds only the in-frame ones, with some missing. The sample has approximately 200,000 clones, around 80% seen once. Donors consisted of healthy bone marrow donors. This sample is part of a study of cytomegalovirus exposure and HLA in healthy donors. Study-wide points: According to the study, roughly 180 TCR beta chains were cytomegalovirus-associated.

The sample was PBMCs. This TCR was recovered from a man aged 35 to 55 in good health and CMV-seronegative.

The CDR3 DNA reads TGTGCCATCATGAGGGGGACTGAAGCTTTCTTT. Its translation: CAIMRGTEAFF. The chain employs TRBV10-3 and TRBJ1-1; maybe TRBD1 (6 bases). V dropped 7 bases and J dropped 5 bases, with 8 bases sitting between them. This CDR3 has 11 residues. The germline V gene encodes CDR1 ENHRY and CDR2 SYGVKD.